Each of the 14 T cell receptor beta chains below was sequenced from the same sample in a study of Ad26.COV2.S vaccination and SARS-CoV-2 variants. Method: immunoSEQ multiplex PCR; TCRdb's copy keeps in-frame clones and lacks some. The sample gives approximately 480,000 clones, roughly 85% of which show up once; about 13% is in the top ten. Treatment defined: some 20 received Ad26.COV2.S at low or high dose, single or two shots; roughly five received placebo; per-sample allocation not given. On day 63 after the first injection, vaccine and placebo recipients gave samples. The specimen comprised peripheral blood, sampled in a trial of Ad26.COV2.S vaccine versus placebo. These receptors were obtained from a person between 18 and 65 years old who received the Ad26.COV2.S COVID-19 vaccine or a placebo.

This clone was seen once. The rearrangement links TRBV5-4 to TRBJ2-5, with D perhaps matching TRBD2 (5 bases). Germline V lookup: CDR1 SGHNT, CDR2 YYREEE (reference sequence). V shed 4 bases and J shed 4 bases, with 17 bases lying between them. This CDR3 region has 15 residues. The DNA of the CDR3 is TGTGCCAGCAGCGGGCGGCAGCGACGGGGAGAGACCCAGTACTTC. It codes for CASSGRQRRGETQYF.

J is TRBJ2-3 and V is TRBV2; D might be TRBD1 (5 bases). With 7 bases removed from V and 6 bases from J, the gap between germline ends came to 14 bases. Germline V gene sequence: CDR1 SNHLY, CDR2 FYNNEI. CDR3 length: 13 residues. The CDR3 spells CASMGLLRDTQYF. DNA of the CDR3: TGTGCCAGCATGGGGCTCCTTCGGGATACGCAGTATTTT.

The chain employs TRBV9 and TRBJ2-5; the D gene is possibly TRBD1 (5 bases). The germline CDR1 and CDR2 sequences are SGDLS and YYNGEE. V was trimmed by 3 bases and J by 4 bases, leaving 16 bases between them. This CDR3 has 15 amino acids. The CDR3 here is CASSATLKRGETQYF. The CDR3 nucleotides are TGTGCCAGCAGCGCGACCCTAAAAAGGGGAGAGACCCAGTACTTC.

The sample holds many counts of this clone. The V gene is TRBV2, the J gene TRBJ2-7; 7 bases line up with TRBD2. This CDR3 spans 12 amino acids. V was pared by 8 bases and J by 12 bases, with 13 bases of the junction left unmatched. The germline V gene has CDR1 SNHLY and CDR2 FYNNEI. CDR3 loop: CASQSWAGESYF. CDR3 sequence (DNA): TGTGCCAGCCAGTCGTGGGCGGGAGAGTCGTACTTC.

This clone was picked up one time. This chain links TRBV10-3 with TRBJ2-1; 9 bases map to TRBD2. CDR1 is ENHRY, CDR2 SYGVKD, per germline. The J segment lost 6 bases and the V segment lost 2 bases, leaving 11 bases of the junction unmatched. CDR3 length equals 17 residues. This CDR3 is CAISELSGSLGVNEQFF. As DNA, the CDR3 is TGTGCCATCAGTGAGCTTAGCGGGAGTCTCGGTGTCAATGAGCAGTTCTTC.

The CDR3 here is CASSSRPYGYTF. CDR3 bases: TGTGCCAGCAGTTCCAGGCCGTATGGCTACACCTTC. This chain connects TRBV6-2 or TRBV6-3 to TRBJ1-2; D not resolved. Germline values: CDR1 MNHEY, CDR2 SVGEGT. The CDR3 runs 12 residues. Deletions cut 4 bases from V and 5 bases from J, with 8 bases between.

The V call is TRBV29-1, the J call TRBJ1-1; the D gene is possibly TRBD1 (5 bases). Germline V lookup: CDR1 SQVTM, CDR2 ANQGSEA. This CDR3 spans 11 amino acids. Trimming left V 3 bases short and J 11 bases short, with 13 bases between. CDR3 in amino acids: CSVEEGHEAFF. DNA for the CDR3: TGCAGCGTTGAGGAGGGGCACGAGGCTTTCTTT.

The J gene is TRBJ2-3, the V gene TRBV27; perhaps D is TRBD1 or TRBD2 (5 bases each). Between the trimmed V and J ends, which lost 6 bases and 4 bases, there was a span of 14 bases. Germline V gene data show CDR1 as MNHEY and CDR2 as SMNVEV (reference sequence). The CDR3 totals 14 residues. The CDR3, as DNA: TGTGCCAGCAGCCCTAGAGGGGCCCCAGATACGCAGTATTTT. This translates into CASSPRGAPDTQYF.

The chain carries TRBV19 and TRBJ1-5; D remains ambiguous. Trimming stripped 9 bases from V and 2 bases from J, with 11 bases between. This CDR3 comprises 13 residues. The V gene's germline CDR1 is LNHDA and CDR2 SQIVND (reference sequence). The CDR3 here is CARDKDGNQPQHF. Written as DNA, the CDR3 is TGTGCCAGGGATAAGGACGGCAATCAGCCCCAGCATTTT.

The chain carries TRBV19 and TRBJ1-4; D is ambiguous. The V gene's germline CDR1 is LNHDA and CDR2 SQIVND (reference sequence). The CDR3 is 13 amino acids. The V gene lost 6 bases and the J gene lost 10 bases, with 15 bases spanning the gap. For the CDR3, the DNA is TGTGCCAGTAGCTCCCGCGACGGAGCAAAACTGTTTTTT. This translates into CASSSRDGAKLFF.

The V and J genes are TRBV29-1 and TRBJ2-1, with 7 positions matching TRBD2. V lost 0 bases to trimming and J lost 13 bases; unmatched junction nucleotides: 12. The CDR3 spans 14 residues. Germline CDR1 is SQVTM and CDR2 is ANQGSEA. The CDR3 sequence is CSVEEGGGSSPQFF. In nucleotides, the CDR3 is TGCAGCGTTGAAGAGGGTGGCGGGAGCTCCCCTCAGTTCTTC.

Notes on this clone: This sample also contains other DNA sequences that code for the same CDR3. V is TRBV19 and J is TRBJ1-1, with D hard to call. From germline, CDR1 is LNHDA and CDR2 SQIVND (reference sequence). The germline V and J ends were trimmed by 0 bases and 0 bases, with 8 bases remaining between them. The CDR3 contains 15 residues. CDR3 in amino acids: CASSIEGWMNTEAFF. The CDR3 region has the DNA TGTGCCAGTAGTATAGAAGGCTGGATGAACACTGAAGCTTTCTTT.

V and J are TRBV5-1 and TRBJ2-7; possibly TRBD1 for D (6 bases). CDR1 and CDR2 from the germline V gene are SGHRS and YFSETQ. CDR3 length: 14 amino acids. V gave up 8 bases and J gave up 0 bases, with 15 bases separating them. The CDR3 loop reads CASNRDPSSYEQYF. The CDR3 bases are TGCGCCAGTAACAGGGACCCCAGCTCCTACGAGCAGTACTTC.

The V call is TRBV6-1, the J call TRBJ2-6; 9 bases are a match to TRBD1. This CDR3 has 17 residues. Trimming cost V 3 bases and J 2 bases; bases outside gene matches: 5. CDR1 is MNHNS, CDR2 SASEGT, per germline. CDR3: CASSEGTGLPGANVLTF. As DNA, the CDR3 is TGTGCCAGCAGTGAGGGGACAGGGTTACCTGGGGCCAACGTCCTGACTTTC.